What follows are 26 T cell receptor beta chains derived from one specimen sequenced in a study of blood T cell repertoires in COVID-19. Clones were sequenced by immunoSEQ multiplex PCR, and TCRdb holds only the in-frame ones, with some missing. The profile shows around 150,000 clones, 75% to 90% of them singletons. The sequencing input was peripheral blood. Every receptor here comes from a man aged 60-69 years with active or convalescent COVID-19.

The chain carries TRBV6-2 or TRBV6-3 and TRBJ2-6, with 7 bases identical to TRBD1. CDR3 length: 17 amino acids. The germline V gene encodes CDR1 MNHEY and CDR2 SVGEGT. J gave up 0 bases and V 2 bases, and 4 bases lay outside the gene matches. The CDR3 loop reads CASSYHRQGSGANVLTF. CDR3 coding DNA: TGTGCCAGCAGTTACCACCGACAGGGCTCTGGGGCCAACGTCCTGACTTTC.

The rearrangement links TRBV2 to TRBJ2-2; 10 nucleotides line up with TRBD1. V gave up 6 bases and J gave up 5 bases; unmatched junction bases: 9. This CDR3 region has 16 residues. Germline lookup yields CDR1 SNHLY and CDR2 FYNNEI. The CDR3 protein is CASRRDRGLRTGELFF. The CDR3 DNA sequence: TGTGCCAGCAGGAGAGACAGGGGGCTCAGGACCGGGGAGCTGTTTTTT.

This sequence joins TRBV7-9 and TRBJ2-1; 7 positions agree with TRBD2. There are 15 residues in the CDR3. Unmatched junction bases numbered 12, after V lost 6 bases and J lost 7 bases. Per germline, CDR1 SEHNR and CDR2 FQNEAQ (reference sequence). The CDR3 sequence is CASRGIGLGSNEQFF. The CDR3 DNA is TGTGCCAGCAGGGGTATAGGACTAGGGTCTAATGAGCAGTTCTTC. Complete variable domain (other parts from reference TRBV7-9 and TRBJ2-1): DTGVSQNPRHKITKRGQNVTFRCDPISEHNRLYWYRQTLGQGPEFLTYFQNEAQLEKSRLLSDRFSAERPKGSFSTLEIQRTEQGDSAMYLCASRGIGLGSNEQFFGPGTRLTVL.

This sequence joins TRBV5-1 and TRBJ2-1, with D tentatively TRBD2 (5 bases). Germline CDR1 reads SGHRS; CDR2 reads YFSETQ. With 4 bases removed from V and 3 bases from J, the gap between germline ends came to 11 bases. The CDR3 contains 14 residues. The CDR3: CASSRRERYNEQFF. The CDR3 DNA is TGCGCCAGCAGCCGCCGGGAACGCTACAATGAGCAGTTCTTC.

The chain's CDR3 is CASSIRGRREKLFF. CDR3 nucleotides: TGTGCCAGTAGTATCCGGGGTCGGCGCGAAAAACTGTTTTTT. The chain employs TRBV19 and TRBJ1-4; D call uncertain. The CDR3 loop spans 14 amino acids. The germline V gene encodes CDR1 LNHDA and CDR2 SQIVND (reference sequence). Trimming removed 3 bases from V and 8 bases from J, with 13 bases in between. The full variable domain, in which reference TRBV19 and TRBJ1-4 provide the parts outside the CDR3, is DGGITQSPKYLFRKEGQNVTLSCEQNLNHDAMYWYRQDPGQGLRLIYYSQIVNDFQKGDIAEGYSVSREKKESFPLTVTSAQKNPTAFYLCASSIRGRREKLFFGSGTQLSVL.

The chain couples TRBV7-8 to TRBJ2-1, with TRBD2 matching over 7 bases. Trimming removed 3 bases from V and 3 bases from J; junction bases left unmatched: 2. The CDR3 sequence is 14 residues long. Germline CDR1 SGHVS, CDR2 FQNEAQ. CDR3 bases: TGTGCCAGCAGCTTCCCTAGCGGCTACAATGAGCAGTTCTTC. Protein sequence: CASSFPSGYNEQFF.

The chain carries TRBV24-1 and TRBJ2-7; TRBD2 agrees at 13 bases. Germline V gene lookup returns CDR1 KGHDR and CDR2 SFDVKD. The CDR3 spans 15 residues. Trimming removed 5 bases from V and 5 bases from J; junction bases left unmatched: 5. CDR3 loop: CATSVGTSGNDEQYF. In DNA form, the CDR3 reads TGTGCCACCAGTGTCGGGACTAGCGGGAACGACGAGCAGTACTTC.

The chain uses TRBV19 and TRBJ2-3; 7 positions agree with TRBD1. The CDR3 is 12 amino acids. V lost 5 bases and J lost 8; bases outside the gene matches: 4. The germline V gene encodes CDR1 LNHDA and CDR2 SQIVND (reference sequence). Here the CDR3 DNA reads TGTGCCAGTAGTCCAGACAGGGTTACGCAGTATTTT. It yields the protein CASSPDRVTQYF.

The genes are TRBV3-1 (or the pseudogene TRBV3-2) and TRBJ2-1, with D perhaps TRBD2 (6 bases). V lost 4 bases to trimming and J lost 4 bases, with 20 bases between them. This CDR3 contains 17 residues. Germline assignment: CDR1 LGHDT and CDR2 YNNKEL (reference sequence). CDR3 residues: CASSPRTSLHTYNEQFF. The CDR3 nucleotides are TGTGCCAGCAGCCCGCGAACTAGCTTACATACTTACAATGAGCAGTTCTTC.

J is TRBJ1-4 and V is TRBV5-1; D gene ambiguous. This CDR3 comprises 15 residues. Germline V gives CDR1 SGHRS, CDR2 YFSETQ. The V and J ends lost 4 bases and 4 bases respectively, with 14 bases between them. The CDR3 sequence: CASSRGGRDNEKLFF. For the CDR3, the DNA is TGCGCCAGCAGCCGAGGAGGGCGTGATAATGAAAAACTGTTTTTT. The full variable domain, rest sourced from reference TRBV5-1 and TRBJ1-4, is KAGVTQTPRYLIKTRGQQVTLSCSPISGHRSVSWYQQTPGQGLQFLFEYFSETQRNKGNFPGRFSGRQFSNSRSEMNVSTLELGDSALYLCASSRGGRDNEKLFFGSGTQLSVL.

This rearrangement joins TRBV19 to TRBJ2-7, with 8 bases that match TRBD1. Germline lookup yields CDR1 LNHDA and CDR2 SQIVND (reference sequence). Trimming cost V 4 bases and J 4 bases; bases outside gene matches: 18. This CDR3 has 18 residues. CDR3 in DNA: TGTGCCAGTAGTACCATCGATTCATTTAAAGACAGGGGTTACGAGCAGTACTTC. Translation gives CASSTIDSFKDRGYEQYF.

In this sample, this clone turned up a few times. The V gene is TRBV7-8, the J gene TRBJ2-7; TRBD2 aligns across 7 bases. CDR3 length equals 15 residues. The germline CDR1 and CDR2 sequences are SGHVS and FQNEAQ. The V segment lost 0 bases and the J segment 4 bases; nucleotides outside the gene matches: 6. CDR3 DNA sequence: TGTGCCAGCAGCTTAGCTTCAGCTAGCGGTTACGAGCAGTACTTC. Residues: CASSLASASGYEQYF.

This clone was recorded once. This rearrangement joins TRBV28 to TRBJ1-5; 9 bases align to TRBD1. Germline values: CDR1 MDHEN, CDR2 SYDVKM. V was clipped by 2 bases and J by 1 base; unmatched bases: 6. CDR3 length equals 17 residues. The chain's CDR3 is CASSLPEQGASNQPQHF. The CDR3 DNA follows: TGTGCCAGCAGTTTACCCGAACAGGGGGCAAGCAATCAGCCCCAGCATTTT.

This chain uses TRBV18 with TRBJ1-1; 8 bases match TRBD1. The CDR3 has 15 amino acids. CDR1 is KGHSH, CDR2 LQKENI, per germline. V shed 3 bases and J 1 base; nucleotides not matched to a gene: 4. The CDR3, as DNA: TGTGCCAGCTCACCCGGACAGGGCACGAACACTGAAGCTTTCTTT. This encodes CASSPGQGTNTEAFF.

CDR3 bases: TGCGCCAGCAGCTTGGAGGGACAGGGGGCTGGAAACACCATATATTTT. Translating gives CASSLEGQGAGNTIYF. The chain recombines TRBV5-1 with TRBJ1-3; 11 bases match TRBD1. Looked up from germline, CDR1 is SGHRS and CDR2 is YFSETQ. V shed 0 bases and J 2 bases; nucleotides not matched to a gene: 1. The CDR3 covers 16 residues.

V is TRBV2 and J is TRBJ2-3; no reliable D call. V dropped 7 bases and J dropped 6 bases, with 8 bases sitting between them. The V gene's germline CDR1 is SNHLY and CDR2 FYNNEI. The CDR3 is 11 residues long. The CDR3 region is CASILRDTQYF. In DNA, the CDR3 is TGTGCCAGCATTTTGCGGGATACGCAGTATTTT.

The rearrangement joins TRBV19 to TRBJ2-7; D possibly corresponds to TRBD2 (5 bases). This CDR3 comprises 14 residues. The V end lost 3 bases, the J end lost 4 bases, and 13 bases lay between the germline ends. The germline V gene has CDR1 LNHDA and CDR2 SQIVND (reference sequence). The CDR3 here is CASSINRGRYEQYF. The CDR3 nucleotides read TGTGCCAGTAGTATTAATAGAGGGCGGTACGAGCAGTACTTC.

The chain has TRBV5-1 and TRBJ1-2, with D tentatively TRBD1 (6 bases). Looked up from germline, CDR1 is SGHRS and CDR2 is YFSETQ. CDR3 length equals 15 residues. The ends were cut back, 4 bases at V and 8 bases at J, with 21 bases in the middle. In DNA form, the CDR3 reads TGCGCCAGCAGCCCGCGGACAGATCGGTCATGGGGCTACACCTTC. Its translation is CASSPRTDRSWGYTF.

The V and J genes are TRBV6-5 and TRBJ2-7; D is possibly TRBD1 (5 bases). Trimming removed 10 bases at V and 0 bases at J, with 13 bases between. The CDR3 totals 13 residues. Germline loops: CDR1 MNHEY, CDR2 SVGAGI. The CDR3 is CATNWGNSYEQYF. CDR3 bases: TGTGCCACCAATTGGGGCAACTCCTACGAGCAGTACTTC.

The chain is built from TRBV28 and TRBJ2-2, with 10 bases identical to TRBD1. Trimming removed 6 bases from V and 2 bases from J; junction bases left unmatched: 12. Per the germline V gene, CDR1 is MDHEN and CDR2 is SYDVKM. The CDR3 covers 18 residues. CDR3 in amino acids: CASRPRTGTGANTGELFF. The CDR3 bases are TGTGCCAGCAGGCCTCGGACCGGGACAGGGGCCAACACCGGGGAGCTGTTTTTT. Based on the CDR3 plus reference TRBV28 and TRBJ2-2, the full variable domain is DVKVTQSSRYLVKRTGEKVFLECVQDMDHENMFWYRQDPGLGLRLIYFSYDVKMKEKGDIPEGYSVSREKKERFSLILESASTNQTSMYLCASRPRTGTGANTGELFFGEGSRLTVL.

The J gene is TRBJ2-6, the V gene TRBV5-1; 8 bases are shared with TRBD1. Trimming cost V 2 bases and J 2 bases; bases outside gene matches: 3. This CDR3 has 16 residues. Germline CDR1 and CDR2: SGHRS and YFSETQ. The CDR3 nucleotides are TGCGCCAGCAGCTTCGACAGGGGAACTGGGGCCAACGTCCTGACTTTC. This sequence encodes CASSFDRGTGANVLTF.

The chain recombines TRBV6-5 with TRBJ1-2; a weak D match, TRBD1 (6 bases). CDR1 and CDR2 (germline): MNHEY, SVGAGI. Trimming shortened V by 5 bases and J by 4 bases, and 14 bases separated the two germline ends. This CDR3 is built from 14 residues. CDR3 amino acids: CASSNGQGSYGYTF. Here the CDR3 DNA reads TGTGCCAGCAGTAACGGCCAGGGGTCCTATGGCTACACCTTC.

The chain recombines TRBV2 with TRBJ2-1; 8 nucleotides line up with TRBD2. With V trimmed by 1 base and J by 12 bases, 8 bases remained unmatched. The CDR3 is 14 amino acids. In germline, CDR1 is SNHLY, CDR2 FYNNEI. CDR3 sequence (DNA): TGTGCCAGCAGTGAAGGCCGGGAGGGATTTGGGCAGTTCTTC. Translated, it gives CASSEGREGFGQFF. The whole variable domain, filled in from reference TRBV2 and TRBJ2-1, reads EPEVTQTPSHQVTQMGQEVILRCVPISNHLYFYWYRQILGQKVEFLVSFYNNEISEKSEIFDDQFSVERPDGSNFTLKIRSTKLEDSAMYFCASSEGREGFGQFFGPGTRLTVL.

This clone has only one observation. The J gene is TRBJ2-7, the V gene TRBV2; no clear D. The CDR3 has 11 amino acids. Trimming pared 6 bases from V and 2 bases from J, leaving 5 bases between. Germline V lookup: CDR1 SNHLY, CDR2 FYNNEI. In DNA, the CDR3 is TGTGCCAGCAGCCCTGCCTACGAGCAGTACTTC. Its protein is CASSPAYEQYF.

V is TRBV7-2 and J is TRBJ2-7; the match to TRBD1 covers 8 bases. This CDR3 has 14 amino acids. CDR1 and CDR2 (germline): SGHTA, FQGNSA. V gave up 2 bases and J gave up 4 bases; unmatched junction bases: 4. This CDR3 is CASSLFRGPYEQYF. The CDR3 nucleotides are TGTGCCAGCAGCTTATTCAGGGGGCCGTACGAGCAGTACTTC.

CDR3 region: CASSYSTGGSTEAFF. For the CDR3, the DNA is TGTGCCAGCAGTTACTCGACGGGAGGGAGCACTGAAGCTTTCTTT. This chain uses TRBV6-5 with TRBJ1-1; no clear D. Germline CDR1 and CDR2: MNHEY and SVGAGI. V dropped 0 bases and J dropped 4 bases, with 12 bases sitting between them. The CDR3 is 15 amino acids.